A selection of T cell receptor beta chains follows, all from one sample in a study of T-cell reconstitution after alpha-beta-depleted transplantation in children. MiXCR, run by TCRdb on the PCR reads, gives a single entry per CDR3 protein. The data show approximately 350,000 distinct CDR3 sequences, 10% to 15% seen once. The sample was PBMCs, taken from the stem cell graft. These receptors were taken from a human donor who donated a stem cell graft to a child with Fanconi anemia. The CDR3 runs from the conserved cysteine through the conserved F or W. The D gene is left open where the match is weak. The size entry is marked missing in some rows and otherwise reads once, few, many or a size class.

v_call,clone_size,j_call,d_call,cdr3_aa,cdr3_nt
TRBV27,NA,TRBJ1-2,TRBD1,CASSMDRSRGQMRGYTF,TGTGCCAGCAGTATGGACCGGAGTAGGGGGCAGATGAGAGGCTACACCTTC
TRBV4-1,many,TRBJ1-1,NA,CASSQDGDEAFF,TGCGCCAGCAGCCAAGATGGAGATGAAGCTTTCTTT
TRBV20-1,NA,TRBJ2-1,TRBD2,CSYQMQRGGYNEQFF,TGCAGTTACCAGATGCAGCGGGGGGGGTACAATGAGCAGTTCTTC
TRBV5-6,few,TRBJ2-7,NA,CASSLGSWDINEQYF,TGTGCCAGCAGCTTGGGGTCTTGGGATATCAACGAGCAGTACTTC
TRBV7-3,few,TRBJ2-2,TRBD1,CASSARQGNTGELFF,TGTGCCAGCAGCGCGCGACAGGGAAACACCGGGGAGCTGTTTTTT
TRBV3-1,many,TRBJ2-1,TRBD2,CASSLTSGGAHNEQFF,TGTGCCAGCAGCCTAACTAGCGGGGGGGCCCACAATGAGCAGTTCTTC
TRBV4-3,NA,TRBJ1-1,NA,CASSQGRGFTEAFF,TGCGCCAGCAGCCAAGGCCGGGGTTTCACTGAAGCTTTCTTT
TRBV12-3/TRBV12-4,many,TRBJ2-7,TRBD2,CASSLGGGLGTLEQYF,TGTGCCAGCAGTTTAGGGGGGGGACTCGGCACCCTCGAGCAGTACTTC
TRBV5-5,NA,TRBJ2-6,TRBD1,CASSWDRGFGANVLTF,TGTGCCAGCAGCTGGGACAGGGGGTTTGGGGCCAACGTCCTGACTTTC
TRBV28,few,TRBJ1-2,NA,CASSPEGIEGYTF,TGTGCCAGCAGTCCGGAGGGAATAGAGGGCTACACCTTC
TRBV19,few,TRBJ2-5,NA,CASSIVQGETQYF,TGTGCCAGTAGTATCGTACAGGGCGAGACCCAGTACTTC